This T cell receptor (beta chain) was recorded in a study of cytomegalovirus exposure and HLA in healthy donors. Overall study findings and caveats: As a later analysis revealed, the rate of TCR association differed by HLA locus, with DRB1 most and HLA-C fewest.

The V gene lost 0 bases and the J gene lost 9 bases, with 19 bases spanning the gap. CDR1 is SGHRS and CDR2 is YFSETQ in the germline V gene. The CDR3 covers 16 residues. Remarks on this clone: Its target is not known.

Primers included in the PCR were 60 Vbeta and 13 Jbeta primers. Clones were read by immunoSEQ multiplex PCR, and TCRdb kept only the in-frame ones, dropping some. The table lists approximately 70,000 clones. This receptor was obtained from a woman aged 40 to 49 in good health and CMV-seropositive. The sample was PBMCs. The chain links TRBV5-1 to TRBJ2-1; perhaps TRBD1 as D (5 bases). CDR3 residues: CASSLAASGRVGEQFF. DNA for the CDR3: TGCGCCAGCAGCTTGGCCGCTTCGGGCAGGGTCGGTGAGCAGTTCTTC.